The rows below give T cell receptor beta chains drawn from one sample of a study of T cell responses to AZD1222 COVID-19 vaccine. Some clones are missing from TCRdb's copy, which holds only in-frame ones; the method was immunoSEQ multiplex PCR. The top ten clones hold approximately 1.5% of a sample with 150,000 to 200,000 clones, approximately 90% of them seen once. This specimen was peripheral blood, taken on day 0 of AZD1222 vaccination. All receptors come from an adult in good health. Both conserved end residues are part of each CDR3. D genes are given only for firm matches. The size of a clone is reported for some rows only, either as once, few or many, or as a class for expanded clones.

j_call,d_call,clone_size,v_call,cdr3_nt,cdr3_aa
TRBJ1-2,NA,NA,TRBV30,TGTGCCTGGAGGGAGCAGGGAAACTATGGCTACACCTTC,CAWREQGNYGYTF
TRBJ2-5,NA,NA,TRBV29-1,TGCAGCGTTATTCACGGTAGCGGAGAGACCCAGTACTTC,CSVIHGSGETQYF
TRBJ2-7,NA,NA,TRBV18,TGTGCCAGCTCACCGTTACTAGACGGATACGAGCAGTACTTC,CASSPLLDGYEQYF
TRBJ1-2,NA,NA,TRBV5-5,TGTGCCAGCAGCTTGGACTATGGCTACACCTTC,CASSLDYGYTF
TRBJ1-4,NA,once,TRBV6-5,TGTGCCAGCAGTTTCCAGGGTGGAAAACTGTTTTTT,CASSFQGGKLFF
TRBJ2-7,TRBD2,few,TRBV5-1,TGCGCCAGCAGTCAAAGGGAGGGCCGAGGGCAGTACTTC,CASSQREGRGQYF
TRBJ1-5,NA,NA,TRBV7-8,TGTGCCAGCAGCTTATCGCGGACAGTCAATAGCAATCAGCCCCAGCATTTT,CASSLSRTVNSNQPQHF
TRBJ2-2,NA,NA,TRBV19,TGTGCCAGTAGTACCAGGGATACCGGGGAGCTGTTTTTT,CASSTRDTGELFF
TRBJ2-7,TRBD2,NA,TRBV27,TGTGCCAGCAGTTTATATACTAGCGGGATGGGGTCCTACGAGCAGTACTTC,CASSLYTSGMGSYEQYF
TRBJ1-6,NA,NA,TRBV4-1,TGCGCCAGCAGCCAAGGGGGAGTTTCACCCCTCCACTTT,CASSQGGVSPLHF
TRBJ1-1,NA,NA,TRBV2,TGTGCCAGCAGTGATCGGGATCGACGCACTGAAGCTTTCTTT,CASSDRDRRTEAFF
TRBJ2-3,NA,NA,TRBV5-4,TGTGCCAGCAGCTTGGGGGCTGAACCTAGCACAGATACGCAGTATTTT,CASSLGAEPSTDTQYF
TRBJ1-1,TRBD1,NA,TRBV19,TGTGCCAGTAGTCCCAGACAGGGGGTGAGAATAACTGAAGCTTTCTTT,CASSPRQGVRITEAFF
TRBJ1-6,TRBD1,NA,TRBV3-1/TRBV3-2,TGTGCCAGCAGCCCGGGACAGGGACTAGAGATAAATTCACCCCTCCACTTT,CASSPGQGLEINSPLHF
TRBJ2-3,TRBD1,NA,TRBV19,TGTGCCAGTAGCACTACACAGGGGCGGACACACACAGATACGCAGTATTTT,CASSTTQGRTHTDTQYF
TRBJ2-7,NA,NA,TRBV15,TGTGCCACCAGCAGAGTCCGGGGCTACGAGCAGTACTTC,CATSRVRGYEQYF
TRBJ1-1,NA,NA,TRBV5-1,TGCGCCAGCAGCTTGGGTGGAGGGGGGAACACTGAAGCTTTCTTT,CASSLGGGGNTEAFF
TRBJ1-4,TRBD1,NA,TRBV5-4,TGTGCCAGCCAGGGGGGGGGTGAGGAAAAACTGTTTTTT,CASQGGGEEKLFF
TRBJ1-3,NA,once,TRBV28,TGTGCCAGCATCCCACTATCCTCTGGAAACACCATATATTTT,CASIPLSSGNTIYF
TRBJ1-2,NA,NA,TRBV6-5,TGTGCCAGCAGACGTGGGGGGAACTATGGCTACACCTTC,CASRRGGNYGYTF
TRBJ2-7,NA,NA,TRBV6-2/TRBV6-3,TGTGCCAGCAGTTCCGAGATGAAGGGGCGGTTCCACGAGCAGTACTTC,CASSSEMKGRFHEQYF
TRBJ2-7,NA,NA,TRBV10-3,TGTGCCATCAGTGAGGTATCGAGCTTCGAGCAGTACTTC,CAISEVSSFEQYF
TRBJ1-1,NA,few,TRBV2,TGTGCCAGCAGTGACAAAGGGAGCCATTGGACTGAAGCTTTCTTT,CASSDKGSHWTEAFF
TRBJ2-5,NA,NA,TRBV11-3,TGTGCCAGCAGCTTATTCTCCGGCCGGGGAGAGACCCAGTACTTC,CASSLFSGRGETQYF
TRBJ1-6,TRBD1,few,TRBV5-4,TGTGCCAGCAGTCGAGCCCCCGGGACAGGGACTAATTCACCCCTCCACTTT,CASSRAPGTGTNSPLHF
TRBJ1-1,NA,NA,TRBV6-1,TGTGCCAGCAGTGAAAGCAGGGGAAACACTGAAGCTTTCTTT,CASSESRGNTEAFF
TRBJ1-5,NA,NA,TRBV18,TGTGCCAGCTCACCACGGGGAGGCGGGATCGGCAATCAGCCCCAGCATTTT,CASSPRGGGIGNQPQHF
TRBJ1-1,NA,once,TRBV30,TGTGCCTGGAGTGTAGGGGTAAACACTGAAGCTTTCTTT,CAWSVGVNTEAFF
TRBJ1-1,TRBD1,NA,TRBV3-1/TRBV3-2,TGTGCCAGCAGCCAAGGGTCAGGGGGCACTGAAGCTTTCTTT,CASSQGSGGTEAFF
TRBJ2-7,NA,NA,TRBV2,TGTGCCAGCAGCAGCGGCTCCTACGAGCAGTACTTC,CASSSGSYEQYF
TRBJ2-1,NA,NA,TRBV6-5,TGTGCCAGCAGGGGATTTGGCGTCGACAATGAGCAGTTCTTC,CASRGFGVDNEQFF
TRBJ2-7,TRBD1,few,TRBV19,TGTGCCAGTAGTATAGGGACAGGTCGCTCCTACGAGCAGTACTTC,CASSIGTGRSYEQYF
TRBJ1-2,NA,once,TRBV30,TGTGCCTGGAGTGATAGAGGGAACTATGGCTACACCTTC,CAWSDRGNYGYTF
TRBJ2-5,NA,NA,TRBV6-1,TGTGCCAGCAGTGAGAGTAGGCAGCTAGATTGGGAGACCCAGTACTTC,CASSESRQLDWETQYF
TRBJ2-1,TRBD2,NA,TRBV6-5,TGTGCCAGCAGCGTGGGACTAGCGGGGCTCAATGAGCAGTTCTTC,CASSVGLAGLNEQFF
TRBJ2-7,NA,NA,TRBV9,TGTGCCAGCAGCGTCACTAGCTCCCACGAGCAGTACTTC,CASSVTSSHEQYF
TRBJ1-3,NA,NA,TRBV12-3/TRBV12-4,TGTGCCAGCAGTTCTGCCCGAAACACCATATATTTT,CASSSARNTIYF
TRBJ2-7,NA,NA,TRBV11-2,TGTGCCAGCTCCCTTCAGTTGTCCCTCGGGCAGTACTTC,CASSLQLSLGQYF
TRBJ2-3,TRBD2,NA,TRBV4-3,TGCGCCAGCAGTCAGCGGGAGAGGGATACGCAGTATTTT,CASSQRERDTQYF
TRBJ1-1,NA,NA,TRBV28,TGTGCCAGCAGTTTAGTCGTAGGGGGTGTACGAGCTGAAGCTTTCTTT,CASSLVVGGVRAEAFF
TRBJ2-7,NA,NA,TRBV30,TGTGCCTGGACCCAAGGGGGGGGGCTCGAGCAGTACTTC,CAWTQGGGLEQYF
TRBJ2-5,TRBD2,NA,TRBV30,TGTGCCTGGAGTCTCCGAGCGGGGGGGGAAGAGACCCAGTACTTC,CAWSLRAGGEETQYF
TRBJ2-1,TRBD2,NA,TRBV3-1/TRBV3-2,TGTGCCAGCAGCCGTGTGGCGGGAGTCGGTGAGCAGTTCTTC,CASSRVAGVGEQFF
TRBJ2-7,TRBD2,NA,TRBV11-2,TGTGCCAGCAGCATGACTAGCGGGCCTGCATACGAGCAGTACTTC,CASSMTSGPAYEQYF
TRBJ1-6,NA,few,TRBV5-4,TGTGCCAGCAGCCCCCGGTTGGGGGAGAATTCACCCCTCCACTTT,CASSPRLGENSPLHF
TRBJ1-1,TRBD1,NA,TRBV5-1,TGCGCCAGCAGCTCCGGGACAGGGATTCGGACTGAAGCTTTCTTT,CASSSGTGIRTEAFF
TRBJ1-2,NA,once,TRBV19,TGTGCCAGTAGTATAACCCTTTTACAGGGTCGGGGCTACACCTTC,CASSITLLQGRGYTF
TRBJ1-2,NA,NA,TRBV28,TGTGCCAGCAGAAACGATGGGGGCTACACCTTC,CASRNDGGYTF
TRBJ2-7,NA,NA,TRBV5-4,TGTGCCAGCAGCTCATACTTCCGGGGCCCATGGCAGTACTTC,CASSSYFRGPWQYF